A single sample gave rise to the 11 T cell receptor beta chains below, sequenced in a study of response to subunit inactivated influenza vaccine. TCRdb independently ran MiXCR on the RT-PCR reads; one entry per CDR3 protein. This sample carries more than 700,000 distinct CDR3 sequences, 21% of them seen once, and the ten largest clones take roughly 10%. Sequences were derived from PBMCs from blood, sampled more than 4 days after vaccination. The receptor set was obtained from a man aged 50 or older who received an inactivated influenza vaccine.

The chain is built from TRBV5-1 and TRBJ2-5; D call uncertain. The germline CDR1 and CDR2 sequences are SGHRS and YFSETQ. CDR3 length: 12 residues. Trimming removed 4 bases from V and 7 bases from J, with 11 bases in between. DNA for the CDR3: TGCGCCAGCAGCGTTGAGACCGGGACCCAGTACTTC. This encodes CASSVETGTQYF.

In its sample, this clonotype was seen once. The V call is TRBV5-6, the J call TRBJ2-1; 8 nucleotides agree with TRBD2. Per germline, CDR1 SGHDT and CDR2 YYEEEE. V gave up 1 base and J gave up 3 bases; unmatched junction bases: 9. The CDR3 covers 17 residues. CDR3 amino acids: CASSLLLERGSYNEQFF. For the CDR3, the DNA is TGTGCCAGCAGCTTGTTACTTGAGCGGGGGAGCTACAATGAGCAGTTCTTC. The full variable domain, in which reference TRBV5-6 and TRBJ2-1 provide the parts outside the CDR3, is DAGVTQSPTHLIKTRGQQVTLRCSPKSGHDTVSWYQQALGQGPQFIFQYYEEEERQRGNFPDRFSGHQFPNYSSELNVNALLLGDSALYLCASSLLLERGSYNEQFFGPGTRLTVL.

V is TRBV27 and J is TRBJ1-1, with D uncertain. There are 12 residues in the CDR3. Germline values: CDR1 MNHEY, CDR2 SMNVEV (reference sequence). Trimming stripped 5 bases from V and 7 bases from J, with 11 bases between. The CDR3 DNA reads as TGTGCCAGCAGTACATCGGACGGTGAAGCTTTCTTT. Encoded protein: CASSTSDGEAFF.

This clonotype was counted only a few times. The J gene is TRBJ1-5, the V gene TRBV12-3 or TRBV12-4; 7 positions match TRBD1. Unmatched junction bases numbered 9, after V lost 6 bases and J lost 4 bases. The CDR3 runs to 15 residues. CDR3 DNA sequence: TGTGCCAGCAGCTCCGGGACAGACAAAAATCAGCCCCAGCATTTT. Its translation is CASSSGTDKNQPQHF.

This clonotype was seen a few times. DNA for the CDR3: TGTGCCAGCAGCTTAGGACCTGACGGGACAGCCTACGAGCAGTACTTC. As protein: CASSLGPDGTAYEQYF. V gene TRBV11-1 combines with J gene TRBJ2-7; 7 bases match TRBD1. Germline V lookup: CDR1 SGHAT, CDR2 FQDESV (reference sequence). J was trimmed by 2 bases and V by 1 base; bases with no gene match: 8. The CDR3 length is 16 residues. The whole variable domain, filled in from reference TRBV11-1 and TRBJ2-7, reads EAEVAQSPRYKITEKSQAVAFWCDPISGHATLYWYRQILGQGPELLVQFQDESVVDDSQLPKDRFSAERLKGVDSTLKIQPAELGDSAMYLCASSLGPDGTAYEQYFGPGTRLTVT.

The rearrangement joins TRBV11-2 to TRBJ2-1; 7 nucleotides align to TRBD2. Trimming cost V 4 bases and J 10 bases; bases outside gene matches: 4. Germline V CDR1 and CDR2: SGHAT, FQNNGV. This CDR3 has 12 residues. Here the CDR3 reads CASSSRGWEQFF. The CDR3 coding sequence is TGTGCCAGCAGCTCGCGGGGGTGGGAGCAGTTCTTC. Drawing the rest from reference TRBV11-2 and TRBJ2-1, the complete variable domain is EAGVAQSPRYKIIEKRQSVAFWCNPISGHATLYWYQQILGQGPKLLIQFQNNGVVDDSQLPKDRFSAERLKGVDSTLKIQPAKLEDSAVYLCASSSRGWEQFFGPGTRLTVL.

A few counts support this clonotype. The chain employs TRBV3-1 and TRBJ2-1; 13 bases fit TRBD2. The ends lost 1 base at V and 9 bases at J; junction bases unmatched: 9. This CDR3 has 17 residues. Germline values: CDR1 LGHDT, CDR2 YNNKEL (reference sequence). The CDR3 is CASSQVPPGLAGSEQFF. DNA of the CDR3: TGTGCCAGCAGCCAAGTGCCCCCGGGACTAGCGGGGAGTGAGCAGTTCTTC.

CDR3 residues: CASSFGSSNSPLHF. CDR3 DNA: TGTGCCAGCAGTTTCGGGTCTTCAAATTCACCCCTCCACTTT. This chain links TRBV28 with TRBJ1-6; D ambiguous. In germline, CDR1 is MDHEN, CDR2 SYDVKM. Deletions cut 3 bases from V and 7 bases from J, with 10 bases between. The CDR3 has 14 residues. The full variable domain, rest sourced from reference TRBV28 and TRBJ1-6, is DVKVTQSSRYLVKRTGEKVFLECVQDMDHENMFWYRQDPGLGLRLIYFSYDVKMKEKGDIPEGYSVSREKKERFSLILESASTNQTSMYLCASSFGSSNSPLHFGNGTRLTVT.

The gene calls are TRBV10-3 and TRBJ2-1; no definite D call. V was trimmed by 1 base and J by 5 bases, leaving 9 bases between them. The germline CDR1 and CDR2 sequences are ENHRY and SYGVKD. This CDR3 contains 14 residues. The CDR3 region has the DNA TGTGCCATCAGTGAGTTTGCCCCTAACAATGAGCAGTTCTTC. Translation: CAISEFAPNNEQFF.

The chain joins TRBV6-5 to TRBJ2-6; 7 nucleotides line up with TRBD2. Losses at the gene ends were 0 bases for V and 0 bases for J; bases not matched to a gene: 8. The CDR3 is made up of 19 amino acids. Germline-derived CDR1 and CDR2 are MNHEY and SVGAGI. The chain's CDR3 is CASSYSLPGGTSGANVLTF. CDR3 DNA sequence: TGTGCCAGCAGTTACTCGCTGCCCGGGGGGACCTCTGGGGCCAACGTCCTGACTTTC.

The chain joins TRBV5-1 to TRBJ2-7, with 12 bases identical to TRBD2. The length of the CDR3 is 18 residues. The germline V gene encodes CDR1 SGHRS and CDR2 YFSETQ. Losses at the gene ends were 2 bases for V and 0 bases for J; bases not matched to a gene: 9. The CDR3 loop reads CASSLGLAGNAYSYEQYF. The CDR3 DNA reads TGCGCCAGCAGCTTAGGACTAGCGGGGAACGCTTACTCCTACGAGCAGTACTTC.